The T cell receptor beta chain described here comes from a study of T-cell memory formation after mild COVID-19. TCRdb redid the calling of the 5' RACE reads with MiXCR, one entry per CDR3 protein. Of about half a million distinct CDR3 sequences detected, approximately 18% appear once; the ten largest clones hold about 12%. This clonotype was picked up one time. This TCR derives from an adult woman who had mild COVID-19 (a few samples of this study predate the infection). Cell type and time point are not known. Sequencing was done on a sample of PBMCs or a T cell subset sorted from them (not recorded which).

The chain's CDR3 is CASSLGQGNNSPLHF. Written as DNA, the CDR3 is TGCGCCAGCAGCTTGGGACAGGGGAATAATTCACCCCTCCACTTT. This chain joins TRBV5-1 and TRBJ1-6; 8 bases are a match to TRBD1. V lost 0 bases to trimming and J lost 5 bases; unmatched junction nucleotides: 1. The CDR3 is 15 residues long. CDR1 and CDR2 (germline): SGHRS, YFSETQ.